A single TCR beta chain is shown here with its context. The source of the sample is a study of blood T cell repertoires in COVID-19. Study-level background: Samples taken during acute and convalescent COVID-19 were collected in the United States, Italy and Spain. In each case, the material was cDNA or gDNA derived from T cells, B-cell-depleted T cells, or PBMCs.

Per the original data handling: Amplification of reference gene primers was used by the study to estimate nucleated cell counts. Some clones are missing from TCRdb's copy, which holds only in-frame ones; the method was immunoSEQ multiplex PCR. V, J and clone size reflect that table, while D and trimming were determined from the DNA. Of hundreds of thousands of clones listed, about 87% are singletons. Individuals aged roughly 18 to 100 years were recruited from 24 US areas. The TCR comes from a woman in her 30s with acute COVID-19. The source material was PBMCs or T cells enriched from blood (not recorded which).

CDR3 DNA: TGTGCCAGCAGTCCGCAGCGATATAGCAATCAGCCCCAGCATTTT. The encoded protein is CASSPQRYSNQPQHF. V usage is TRBV27 and J usage is TRBJ1-5, with D hard to call. Germline CDR1 is MNHEY and CDR2 is SMNVEV (reference sequence). Between the trimmed V and J ends, which lost 5 bases and 0 bases, there was a span of 11 bases. The length of the CDR3 is 15 residues.